This paragraph reports one T cell receptor (beta chain). Its antigen is unknown. No much larger clone exists at a distance of one base, and base qualities are not known. The sample comes from a study of PD-1 blockade in classical Hodgkin lymphoma (dated by TCRdb to 2020 to 2022). Background on the whole study: Nivolumab dosing was 3 mg/kg intravenously every 2 weeks, continuing until either disease progression or unacceptable toxicity. A peripheral blood immune signature of response to PD-1 blockade in classical Hodgkin lymphoma was defined using TCR beta sequencing and CyTOF. General conclusions and limits of the study: Baseline TCR diversity was reported as lower in newly diagnosed patients than in healthy donors, and lower still in relapsed/refractory patients. Trial patients achieving complete response had baseline diversity similar to newly diagnosed patients, whereas partial responders and progressors had significantly lower diversity. The study was restricted to a single clinical trial cohort, and the causes of repertoire differences, possibly disease activity or prior therapy, were left undefined. Diversity was lower in patients who began nivolumab less than 1 year after ASCT, so these patients were left out of later analyses to avoid confounding by immune reconstitution. By C4D1, a significant rise was seen in CD4+ TCR diversity but not in CD8+ TCR diversity (p=0.0027 vs p=0.16), and the rise was most apparent among complete responders (p=0.02).

Sample time point, as interpreted from the label and publication: cycle 1 day 1 (C1D1), immediately before nivolumab initiation. All trial patients had relapsed after autologous stem cell transplantation, with cohorts A, B and C differing in prior brentuximab vedotin exposure. A total of roughly 60 patients with relapsed/refractory classical Hodgkin lymphoma made up the trial cohort, and each patient's best overall response was complete response, partial response or progressive disease. Single-agent nivolumab was administered to trial patients in the multi-cohort phase II CheckMate 205 trial. Best overall response was determined by an independent review committee according to the 2007 International Working Group response criteria. Trial PBMCs were collected immediately before nivolumab initiation (C1D1) and during therapy at cycle 2 day 1 and cycle 4 day 1. Peripheral blood was collected in 8 mL Vacutainer Cell Preparation Tubes, from which PBMCs were isolated by centrifugation and then cryopreserved.

The Qiagen DNeasy kit was used to extract genomic DNA from unsorted PBMCs and from the negatively selected CD4+ and CD8+ fractions. Using primers that anneal to V and J segments, immunoSEQ multiplex PCR amplified the TCR beta CDR3 regions. A synthetic immune receptor repertoire was used to minimize amplification bias, and remaining bias was computationally removed after sequencing. In the authors' own workflow: Repertoire diversity was quantified as the Shannon entropy index using custom Python scripts. Unsorted, CD4+ and CD8+ repertoires were analyzed separately, except in combined analyses where CD4+ and CD8+ sequences were merged in silico. Clonal expansion was defined as a frequency increase of at least 2-fold after treatment compared with C1D1, and clones undetected at baseline were assigned a pseudocount of 0.5. Singleton clones were defined as clones with 0 or 1 copy at C1D1, and non-singleton clones were defined as clones with 2 or more copies. Clones expanded in unsorted samples were labelled as CD4+, CD8+ or unknown by matching protein sequences in sorted samples from the same patient. Wilcoxon tests on paired samples were used to test changes in diversity from C1D1 to C4D1. TCRdb took this table from immuneACCESS and kept in-frame rearrangements with V and J called. Such tables lack part of the clones; where checked against another copy, unresolved V genes explain under half of the gap, and the rest is unexplained. V and J calls and clone size follow that table, whereas D and trimming were derived from the DNA. The sample table records roughly 61,000 clones; around 89% of these occur just once. Over 12% of the sample goes to the ten largest clones.

The CDR3 runs 15 residues from the cysteine to the phenylalanine. Only CDR3 DNA is held: 45 bases, read in frame from base 1. From a lookup of the germline V gene, CDR1 and CDR2 are MDHEN and SYDVKM. The germline ends are 12 bases apart after V is trimmed by 5 bases and J by 2 bases. The rearrangement combines TRBV28 with TRBJ2-2, with TRBD1 as a weak D call on 6 bases. Material: peripheral blood mononuclear cells (PBMCs), obtained at baseline. This sequence was found in a human donor with classical Hodgkin lymphoma. The CDR3 protein: CASSGGQLNTGELFF. At the DNA level, the sequence is TGTGCCAGCAGTGGAGGACAGCTAAACACCGGGGAGCTGTTTTTT. Reference TRBV28 and TRBJ2-2 proteins supply the regions before and after the CDR3; the full variable domain is: DVKVTQSSRYLVKRTGEKVFLECVQDMDHENMFWYRQDPGLGLRLIYFSYDVKMKEKGDIPEGYSVSREKKERFSLILESASTNQTSMYLCASSGGQLNTGELFFGEGSRLTVL.